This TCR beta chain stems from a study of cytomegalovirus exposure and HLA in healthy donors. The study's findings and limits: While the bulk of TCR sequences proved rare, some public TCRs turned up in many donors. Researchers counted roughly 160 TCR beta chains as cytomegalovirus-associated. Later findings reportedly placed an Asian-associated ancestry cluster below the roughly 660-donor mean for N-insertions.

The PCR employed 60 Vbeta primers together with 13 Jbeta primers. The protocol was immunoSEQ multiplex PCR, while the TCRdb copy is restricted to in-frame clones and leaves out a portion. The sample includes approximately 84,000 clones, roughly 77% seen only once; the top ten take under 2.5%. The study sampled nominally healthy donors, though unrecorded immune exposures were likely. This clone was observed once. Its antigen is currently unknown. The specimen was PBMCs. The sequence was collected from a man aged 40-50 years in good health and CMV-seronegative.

CDR3 protein: CASSPETGGYEQYF. CDR3 nucleotides: TGTGCCAGCAGCCCGGAGACAGGGGGCTACGAGCAGTACTTC. The rearrangement links TRBV7-9 to TRBJ2-7, with 9 bases fitting TRBD1. J gave up 3 bases and V 5 bases, and 5 bases lay outside the gene matches. Looked up from germline, CDR1 is SEHNR and CDR2 is FQNEAQ (reference sequence). There are 14 residues in the CDR3.